This T cell receptor (beta chain) was sequenced in a study of PD-1 blockade in classical Hodgkin lymphoma. Study-level information: Treatment was intravenous nivolumab, 3 mg/kg every 2 weeks, until progression.

Method: immunoSEQ multiplex PCR; TCRdb's copy keeps in-frame clones and lacks some. The sample lists about 98,000 clones, roughly 89% occurring once. Every one of the patients relapsed after autologous stem cell transplantation (brentuximab vedotin exposure was variable). Notes on the study in general: Baseline TCR diversity was reportedly lower in newly diagnosed patients than in healthy donors. It was reported as lower still in relapsed/refractory patients. Individuals who commenced nivolumab within less than 1 year of ASCT were excluded.

CDR3 length: 16 residues. Germline V gene data show CDR1 as SGDLS and CDR2 as YYNGEE. The V and J ends lost 2 bases and 4 bases, in that order; junction bases with no gene match: 6. This clone was seen a handful of times. Its antigen remains unidentified. The clonotype originates from a human donor with classical Hodgkin lymphoma. This sample comprised peripheral blood mononuclear cells (PBMCs), obtained at baseline. The chain recombines TRBV9 with TRBJ2-3; 11 bases align to TRBD2. The DNA for the CDR3 is TGTGCCAGCAGCGTCGTAGCGGGAGGGGGATCAGATACGCAGTATTTT. It translates to CASSVVAGGGSDTQYF.